This T cell receptor beta chain was sequenced in a study of monozygotic twins with inflammatory bowel disease. Study outcomes and limitations: No difference was seen in repertoire similarity between concordant and discordant twins, possibly from limited power. Reduced clonotype sharing with other individuals was observed in IBD patients relative to healthy twins, especially with disease activity.

Germline CDR1 reads SEHNR; CDR2 reads FQNEAQ (reference sequence). This CDR3 contains 16 residues. As to this clonotype: The antigen remains undetermined.

One blood sample of approximately 2.7 ml was taken from each donor. The authors isolated total RNA from whole blood without sorting T cells. TCRdb reprocessed the 5' RACE reads and stores each CDR3 protein as one record, lacking DNA. The sample has 400,000 or so distinct CDR3 sequences. The chain uses TRBV7-9 and TRBJ2-1; TCRdb designates TRBD2, a call that cannot be tested without DNA. This sequence originates from a human donor with ulcerative colitis or Crohn's disease, or a healthy co-twin of an affected twin (not recorded which). Sequenced sample: blood. This CDR3 is CASSPAERVSYNEQFF.